This TCR beta chain stems from a study of cytomegalovirus exposure and HLA in healthy donors. Amplification used 60 Vbeta primers and 13 Jbeta primers. Method: immunoSEQ multiplex PCR; TCRdb's copy keeps in-frame clones and lacks some. This repertoire shows roughly 100,000 clones, roughly 78% found once; its top ten account for 0.7% to 0.85%. Germline V gene lookup returns CDR1 MNHEY and CDR2 SMNVEV (reference sequence). Trimming removed 5 bases at V and 1 base at J, with 11 bases between. The CDR3 contains 14 residues. This clone was counted once. V is TRBV27 and J is TRBJ2-5; D possibly corresponds to TRBD1 (5 bases). The receptor was isolated from a woman aged 55-70 years in good health and CMV-seronegative. The sample consisted of PBMCs. Here the CDR3 reads CASSGTGFQETQYF. The CDR3 nucleotides read TGTGCCAGCAGTGGTACAGGTTTCCAAGAGACCCAGTACTTC.